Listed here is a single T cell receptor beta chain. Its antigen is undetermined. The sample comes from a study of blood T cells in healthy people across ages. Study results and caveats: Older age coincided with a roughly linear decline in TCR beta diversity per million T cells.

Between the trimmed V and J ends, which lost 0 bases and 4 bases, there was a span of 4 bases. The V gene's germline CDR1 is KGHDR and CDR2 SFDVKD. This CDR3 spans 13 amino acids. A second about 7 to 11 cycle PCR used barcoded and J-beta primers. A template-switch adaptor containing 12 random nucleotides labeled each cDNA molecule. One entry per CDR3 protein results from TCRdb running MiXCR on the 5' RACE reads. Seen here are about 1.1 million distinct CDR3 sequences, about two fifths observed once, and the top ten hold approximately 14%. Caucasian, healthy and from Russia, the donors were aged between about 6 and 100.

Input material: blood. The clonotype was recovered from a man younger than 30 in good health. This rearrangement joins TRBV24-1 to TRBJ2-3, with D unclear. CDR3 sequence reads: CATSDLSSDTQYF. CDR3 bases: TGTGCCACCAGTGATTTGTCGTCAGATACGCAGTATTTT.